The rows below give T cell receptor beta chains drawn from one sample of a study of blood T cell repertoires in COVID-19. Assay: immunoSEQ multiplex PCR; the TCRdb copy retains only in-frame clones and omits some. The sample has approximately 200,000 clones, approximately 86% seen once. Sequenced input: peripheral blood. These receptors all come from a young woman with active or convalescent COVID-19. CDR3s include the opening cysteine and the closing phenylalanine or tryptophan. D genes are given only for firm matches. Clone size is stated in some rows and not others, as once, few, many or a class when expanded.

clone_size j_call d_call v_call cdr3_aa cdr3_nt
. TRBJ1-4 . TRBV2 CASSEASGSEKLFF TGTGCCAGCAGTGAAGCCTCGGGTTCTGAAAAACTGTTTTTT
. TRBJ1-2 . TRBV9 CASSLEGAANYGYTF TGTGCCAGCAGCCTGGAGGGCGCAGCTAACTATGGCTACACCTTC
. TRBJ2-1 TRBD1 TRBV14 CASNRGHEQFF TGTGCCAGTAATAGGGGGCATGAGCAGTTCTTC
. TRBJ2-1 . TRBV7-9 CASSFQGSYNEQFF TGTGCCAGCAGCTTTCAGGGCTCCTACAATGAGCAGTTCTTC
. TRBJ1-6 . TRBV12-5 CASGLEPNSPLHF TGTGCTAGTGGTTTGGAGCCGAATTCACCCCTCCACTTT
. TRBJ2-2 TRBD2 TRBV19 CASNTGGATGELFF TGTGCCAGTAATACGGGGGGGGCCACCGGGGAGCTGTTTTTT
. TRBJ1-1 . TRBV7-2 CASSPHTGEAFF TGTGCCAGCAGCCCTCACACGGGTGAAGCTTTCTTT
. TRBJ1-4 TRBD1 TRBV4-1 CASSRDRALSTNEKLFF TGCGCCAGCAGCCGGGACAGGGCTTTATCCACTAATGAAAAACTGTTTTTT
. TRBJ2-3 TRBD2 TRBV10-1 CASSSLAGGSADTQYF TGCGCCAGCAGCTCGCTGGCGGGAGGATCCGCAGATACGCAGTATTTT
. TRBJ1-1 TRBD1 TRBV18 CASSPFQGADEAFF TGTGCCAGCTCACCGTTTCAGGGGGCGGATGAAGCTTTCTTT
. TRBJ2-7 TRBD1 TRBV5-4 CASSLGGSGGLEQYF TGTGCCAGCAGCTTGGGGGGGTCAGGGGGCCTCGAGCAGTACTTC
. TRBJ1-2 TRBD1 TRBV18 CASSFRDSYGYTF TGTGCCAGCTCATTCCGGGACAGCTATGGCTACACCTTC
. TRBJ2-2 TRBD2 TRBV19 CASSRSSGANTGELFF TGTGCCAGTAGTAGATCTAGCGGGGCGAACACCGGGGAGCTGTTTTTT
. TRBJ1-6 . TRBV28 CASSGGSSNSPLHF TGTGCCAGCAGTGGGGGGAGTAGTAATTCACCCCTCCACTTT
. TRBJ1-2 TRBD1 TRBV3-1/TRBV3-2 CASSQGQGAWYYGYTF TGTGCCAGCAGCCAAGGACAGGGGGCCTGGTACTATGGCTACACCTTC
once TRBJ1-4 TRBD1 TRBV15 CATSRQTGEIEKLFF TGTGCCACCAGCAGGCAAACAGGGGAAATTGAAAAACTGTTTTTT
once TRBJ1-6 . TRBV18 CASSQRSDRSSHNSPLHF TGTGCCAGCTCACAACGGAGCGACAGGTCTTCACATAATTCACCCCTCCACTTT
few TRBJ2-1 . TRBV2 CASSVESGSYNEQFF TGTGCCAGCAGTGTTGAAAGCGGATCCTACAATGAGCAGTTCTTC
few TRBJ1-1 . TRBV6-1 CASSESRGNTEAFF TGTGCCAGCAGTGAAAGCCGTGGGAACACTGAAGCTTTCTTT
. TRBJ2-3 TRBD2 TRBV11-2 CASSSTSPSTDTQYF TGTGCCAGCAGCTCGACTAGCCCTAGCACAGATACGCAGTATTTT